This entry lists 3 T cell receptor beta chains sequenced from one sample in a study of early stage breast cancer tumors. TCRdb's copy holds only in-frame clones and misses some; the assay was immunoSEQ multiplex PCR. Among about 6,000 clones listed, 60% to 85% were seen once. The sequenced sample consisted of normal breast tissue next to the tumor. Source of these receptors: a person aged 70 to 80 with breast cancer.

The V call is TRBV11-2, the J call TRBJ2-7, with a weak D call TRBD1 (6 bases). CDR3 length equals 14 residues. The germline V and J ends were trimmed by 2 bases and 2 bases, with 10 bases remaining between them. CDR1 and CDR2 (germline): SGHAT, FQNNGV. The CDR3 coding sequence is TGTGCCAGCAGCTTAACAGGGACACCCTACGAGCAGTACTTC. This translates into CASSLTGTPYEQYF. Complete variable domain (other parts from reference TRBV11-2 and TRBJ2-7): EAGVAQSPRYKIIEKRQSVAFWCNPISGHATLYWYQQILGQGPKLLIQFQNNGVVDDSQLPKDRFSAERLKGVDSTLKIQPAKLEDSAVYLCASSLTGTPYEQYFGPGTRLTVT.

The CDR3 sequence: CASSQDRLGNTEAFF. CDR3 DNA: TGCGCCAGCAGCCAAGACAGGTTGGGGAACACTGAAGCTTTCTTT. The chain is built from TRBV4-1 and TRBJ1-1, with no clear D. CDR3 length equals 15 residues. The V and J ends lost 0 bases and 1 base respectively, with 9 bases between them. The germline V gene has CDR1 MGHRA and CDR2 YSYEKL.

The rearrangement joins TRBV5-6 to TRBJ2-7, with 8 positions matching TRBD1. The CDR3 contains 15 residues. Germline trimming cut 2 bases from V and 6 bases from J; bases unmatched to any gene: 10. Germline V CDR1 and CDR2: SGHDT, YYEEEE. CDR3 in amino acids: CASSLGQGLSSEQYF. In DNA form, the CDR3 reads TGTGCCAGCAGCTTAGGACAGGGATTAAGCTCCGAGCAGTACTTC. The whole variable domain, remainder taken from reference TRBV5-6 and TRBJ2-7, is DAGVTQSPTHLIKTRGQQVTLRCSPKSGHDTVSWYQQALGQGPQFIFQYYEEEERQRGNFPDRFSGHQFPNYSSELNVNALLLGDSALYLCASSLGQGLSSEQYFGPGTRLTVT.